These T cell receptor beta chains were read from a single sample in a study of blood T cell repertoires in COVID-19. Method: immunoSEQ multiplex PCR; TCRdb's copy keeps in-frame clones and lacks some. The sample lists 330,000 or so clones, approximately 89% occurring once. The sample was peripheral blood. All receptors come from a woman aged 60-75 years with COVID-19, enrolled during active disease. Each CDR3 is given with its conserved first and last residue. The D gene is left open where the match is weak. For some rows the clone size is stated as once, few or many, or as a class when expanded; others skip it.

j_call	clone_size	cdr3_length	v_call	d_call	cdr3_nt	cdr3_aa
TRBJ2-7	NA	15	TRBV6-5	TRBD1	TGTGCCAGCAACTCGGACAGGGGGGGTTCCTACGAGCAGTACTTC	CASNSDRGGSYEQYF
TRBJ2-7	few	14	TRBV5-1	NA	TGCGCCAGCAGCGGGGAGCGGGTAGCCTACGAGCAGTACTTC	CASSGERVAYEQYF
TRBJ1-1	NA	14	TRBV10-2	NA	TGCGCCAGCAGTGAGTCCACGGTGAACACTGAAGCTTTCTTT	CASSESTVNTEAFF
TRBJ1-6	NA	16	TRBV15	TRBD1	TGTGCCACCAGCCGAGACCTGACAGGGGGCAATTCACCCCTCCACTTT	CATSRDLTGGNSPLHF
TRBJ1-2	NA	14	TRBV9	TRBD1	TGTGCCAGCAGCCGACTGGACAGGATTTATGGCTACACCTTC	CASSRLDRIYGYTF
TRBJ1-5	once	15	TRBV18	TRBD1	TGTGCCAGCTCATCGGGGACAGATAGCAATCAGCCCCAGCATTTT	CASSSGTDSNQPQHF
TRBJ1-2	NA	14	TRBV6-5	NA	TGTGCCAGCGACGGGTGGACATTGGGGAACGGCTACACCTTC	CASDGWTLGNGYTF
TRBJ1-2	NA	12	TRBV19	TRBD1	TGTGCCAGTAGTAAGTGGGACAGTGGCTACACCTTC	CASSKWDSGYTF
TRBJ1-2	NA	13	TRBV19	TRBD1	TGTGCCAGTAGTGGCACAGGGGGCCCTGGCTACACCTTC	CASSGTGGPGYTF
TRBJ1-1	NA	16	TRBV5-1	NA	TGCGCCAGCAGCTTGGACATTGGGCAGTCGAACACTGAAGCTTTCTTT	CASSLDIGQSNTEAFF
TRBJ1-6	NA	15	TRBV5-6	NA	TGTGCCAGCAGCTTCGGTCAGGGGTATAATTCACCCCTCCACTTT	CASSFGQGYNSPLHF
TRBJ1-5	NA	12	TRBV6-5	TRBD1	TGTGCCAGCAACAGGGGGAATCAGCCCCAGCATTTT	CASNRGNQPQHF
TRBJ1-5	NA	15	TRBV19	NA	TGTGCCAGTAGTATATCGGGGGACGGCAATCAGCCCCAGCATTTT	CASSISGDGNQPQHF
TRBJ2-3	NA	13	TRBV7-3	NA	TGTGCCAGCGCGCCAGGCCCCACAGATACGCAGTATTTT	CASAPGPTDTQYF
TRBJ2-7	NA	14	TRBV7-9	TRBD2	TGTGCCAGCACCCTTAGCGGGGGGGGCTACGAGCAGTACTTC	CASTLSGGGYEQYF
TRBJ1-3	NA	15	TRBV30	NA	TGTGCCTGGAGTCCTCGATACGAGCATGGAAACACCATATATTTT	CAWSPRYEHGNTIYF
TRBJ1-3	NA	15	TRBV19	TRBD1	TGTGCCAGTAGTCCAACAGGGGGCGGTGGAAACACCATATATTTT	CASSPTGGGGNTIYF
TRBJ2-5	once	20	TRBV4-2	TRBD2	TGTGCCAGCAGCCAAGATTGGGGCTCAACTAGCGGGGGGGCCTTGGAGACCCAGTACTTC	CASSQDWGSTSGGALETQYF
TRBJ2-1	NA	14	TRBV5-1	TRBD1	TGCGCCAGCAGCGGGGGACAGGGACAGTGGGCGCAGTTCTTC	CASSGGQGQWAQFF
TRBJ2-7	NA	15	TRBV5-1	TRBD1	TGCGCCAGCAGCAGCACAGGGGCCGGCTCCTACGAGCAGTACTTC	CASSSTGAGSYEQYF
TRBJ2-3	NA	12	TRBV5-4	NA	TGTGCCAGCAGCTTTCATTCAGATACGCAGTATTTT	CASSFHSDTQYF
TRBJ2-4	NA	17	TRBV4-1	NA	TGCGCCAGCAGCCAAGGTTTTTCGGGGGAAGCCAAAAACATTCAGTACTTC	CASSQGFSGEAKNIQYF
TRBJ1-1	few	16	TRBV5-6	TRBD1	TGTGCCAGCAGCAGGAGGGTCACCACAGGGGGAACTGAAGCTTTCTTT	CASSRRVTTGGTEAFF
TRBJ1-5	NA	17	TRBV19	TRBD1	TGTGCCAGTAGTACTCGGGACAGCCTAAGAAGCAATCAGCCCCAGCATTTT	CASSTRDSLRSNQPQHF
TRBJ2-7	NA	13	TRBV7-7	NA	TGTGCTAGCAGCCCGACACAGGGCTACGAGCAGTACTTC	CASSPTQGYEQYF
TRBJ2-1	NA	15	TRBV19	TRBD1	TGTGCCAGTAGTAGATCCGGACAGGGATACAATGAGCAGTTCTTC	CASSRSGQGYNEQFF
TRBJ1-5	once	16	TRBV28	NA	TGTGCCAGCAGTTTATTAGCTCGGATGAGCAATCAGCCCCAGCATTTT	CASSLLARMSNQPQHF
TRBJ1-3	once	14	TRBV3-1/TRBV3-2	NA	TGTGCCAGCAGCCGGACAGTCTCTGGAAACACCATATATTTT	CASSRTVSGNTIYF
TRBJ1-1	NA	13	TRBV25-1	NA	TGTGCCAGCACTTTCGCCACAGGGACTGAAGCTTTCTTT	CASTFATGTEAFF
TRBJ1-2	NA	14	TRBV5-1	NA	TGCGCCAGCAGCTTGGGGGCAGAATTAAATGGCTACACCTTC	CASSLGAELNGYTF
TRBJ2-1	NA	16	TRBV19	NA	TGTGCCAGTAGTATATCGTCGGGGTACTCCTACAATGAGCAGTTCTTC	CASSISSGYSYNEQFF
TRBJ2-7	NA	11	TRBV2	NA	TGTGCCAGCAGTGGGCTCTACGAGCAGTACTTC	CASSGLYEQYF
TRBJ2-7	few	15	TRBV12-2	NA	TGTGCAAGTCGTCCCGACCTTCGGGGTTCCTACGAGCAGTACTTC	CASRPDLRGSYEQYF
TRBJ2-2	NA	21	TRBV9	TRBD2	TGTGCCAGCAGCGCCCCAAGGACGACTAGCGGGGGAACCTTGAACACCGGGGAGCTGTTTTTT	CASSAPRTTSGGTLNTGELFF
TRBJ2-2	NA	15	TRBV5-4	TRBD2	TGTGCCAGCACCCGTGGGGGGGTGAACACCGGGGAGCTGTTTTTT	CASTRGGVNTGELFF
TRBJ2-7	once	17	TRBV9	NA	TGTGCCAGCAGCAATATCAAGACCCGGGGGTCCCGCGACGAGCAGTACTTC	CASSNIKTRGSRDEQYF
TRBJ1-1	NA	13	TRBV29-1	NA	TGCAGCGTTAACCAGGGAGGGAACACTGAAGCTTTCTTT	CSVNQGGNTEAFF
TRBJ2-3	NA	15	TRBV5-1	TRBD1	TGCGCCAGCAGCCAAACAGGGGGTCGGGCAGATACGCAGTATTTT	CASSQTGGRADTQYF
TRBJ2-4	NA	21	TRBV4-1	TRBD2	TGCGCCAGCAGCCAAGAGGGGACTAGCGGCATATATGACCTAGCCAAAAACATTCAGTACTTC	CASSQEGTSGIYDLAKNIQYF
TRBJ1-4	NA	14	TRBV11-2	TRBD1	TGTGCCAGCAGCTATTGGGACAGACAAGAAAAACTGTTTTTT	CASSYWDRQEKLFF
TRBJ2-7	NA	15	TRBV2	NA	TGTGCCAGCAGTGTAGCGACAGGGACTCCCTACGAGCAGTACTTC	CASSVATGTPYEQYF
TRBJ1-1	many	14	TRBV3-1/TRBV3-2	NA	TGTGCCAGCAGCCAAGTGCTCGGAGACGCTGAAGCTTTCTTT	CASSQVLGDAEAFF
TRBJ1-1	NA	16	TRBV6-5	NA	TGTGCCAGCAGTTACTCGAAACAGGATTTGAACACTGAAGCTTTCTTT	CASSYSKQDLNTEAFF
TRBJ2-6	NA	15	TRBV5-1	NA	TGCGCCAGCAGGGGTGGGGAGTCTGGGGCCAACGTCCTGACTTTC	CASRGGESGANVLTF
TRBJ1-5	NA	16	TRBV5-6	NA	TGTGCCAGCAGCCCCCGAGGAGGGCTCTACAATCAGCCCCAGCATTTT	CASSPRGGLYNQPQHF
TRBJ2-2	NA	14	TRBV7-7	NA	TGTGCTAGCAGCTTAGAAACCGGGTCCGGGGAGCTGTTTTTT	CASSLETGSGELFF
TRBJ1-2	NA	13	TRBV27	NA	TGTGCCAGCAGTGCCCGGACAGCTTATGGCTACACCTTC	CASSARTAYGYTF
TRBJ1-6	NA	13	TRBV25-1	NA	TGTGCCAGCAGTGTATCCCGGGATTCACCCCTCCACTTT	CASSVSRDSPLHF
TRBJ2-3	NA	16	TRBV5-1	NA	TGCGCCAGCAGCCCCTTGGTGGGCCAAAGCACAGATACGCAGTATTTT	CASSPLVGQSTDTQYF
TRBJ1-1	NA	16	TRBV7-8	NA	TGTGCCAGCAGCTCCATTCGGGACATTTCGAACACTGAAGCTTTCTTT	CASSSIRDISNTEAFF